This TCR beta chain stems from a study of graft-versus-host responses after intestinal transplantation. About the study: Each of the recipients got a multivisceral, liver-intestinal, or isolated intestinal transplant. Every transplant recipient was induced with anti-thymocyte globulin, then maintained on tacrolimus and steroids for roughly 3 years.

Sequencing used immunoSEQ multiplex PCR; TCRdb keeps in-frame clones, though not all of them. The repertoire holds approximately 90,000 clones, with 85% to 95% as singletons. With regard to this clone: Its antigen is still unknown.

Study findings and constraints: Circulating GvH clones peaking coincided with falling HvG clones soon after transplant. The recipient marrow held GvH clones, and some of them showed up first in ileum or blood.

Germline V gives CDR1 SGHDT, CDR2 YYEEEE. The CDR3 covers 13 residues. V gave up 0 bases and J gave up 4 bases, with 4 bases separating them. The source material was unstimulated CD8+ T cells sorted from spleen or lymph node cells, sampled before transplant. This sequence joins TRBV5-6 and TRBJ2-2; no firm D call. This clonotype was sampled from a human donor who was the organ donor for an intestinal transplant. The CDR3 DNA follows: TGTGCCAGCAGCTTGGCCGGCACCGGGGAGCTGTTTTTT. Translated: CASSLAGTGELFF.